One sample yielded the 31 T cell receptor beta chains listed below, sequenced in a study of blood T cell repertoires in COVID-19 (dated by TCRdb to 2018 to 2021). Libraries came from the immunoSEQ multiplex PCR assay. TCRdb carries this immuneACCESS record with in-frame sequences only. Its versions omit some clonotypes, under half of them owing to an unresolved V gene in the studies checked, with the rest unexplained. Recorded for this sample are around 91,000 clones; roughly 78% of them occurred a single time. In total, the top ten clones hold about a sixth of the sample. Sequencing input: peripheral blood. The receptors originated from a woman at least 80 years old with active or convalescent COVID-19.

Remarks on this clone: The same CDR3 can be traced to other DNA sequences in this sample. The chain joins TRBV30 to TRBJ2-2; 12 nucleotides align to TRBD1. CDR1 is GTSNPN and CDR2 is SVGIG in the germline V gene (reference sequence). J gave up 6 bases and V 5 bases, and 13 bases lay outside the gene matches. This CDR3 is 17 amino acids long. CDR3: CAWRGGTGGPPAGELFF. The DNA for the CDR3 is TGTGCCTGGCGGGGGGGGACAGGGGGCCCACCGGCCGGGGAGCTGTTTTTT.

J is TRBJ2-1 and V is TRBV11-1; possibly TRBD2 for D (7 bases). The CDR3 covers 15 residues. The ends were cut back, 6 bases at V and 7 bases at J, with 19 bases in the middle. Germline V gene sequence: CDR1 SGHAT, CDR2 FQDESV (reference sequence). The CDR3 region is CASSYEGGELNEQFF. DNA for the CDR3: TGTGCCAGCAGTTACGAGGGGGGGGAATTGAATGAGCAGTTCTTC.

The genes are TRBV29-1 and TRBJ2-5; tentative D call: TRBD1 (6 bases). V lost 4 bases, J lost 2 bases, and 11 bases lay in between. The CDR3 length is 13 residues. The V gene's germline CDR1 is SQVTM and CDR2 ANQGSEA. The chain's CDR3 is CSVGAGTQETQYF. The CDR3 DNA is TGCAGCGTTGGGGCAGGGACACAAGAGACCCAGTACTTC.

Comment on this clone: Sequence at one end of the junction differs from germline and may be a read error. The rearrangement uses TRBV5-1 and TRBJ1-2; 7 bases are shared with TRBD1. Germline V CDR1 and CDR2: SGHRS, YFSETQ. The length of the CDR3 is 13 residues. The CDR3 sequence: CASSLLTGSGYTF. The CDR3 coding sequence is TGTGCCAGCAGCCTACTGACAGGGTCTGGCTACACCTTC. The full variable domain, its missing parts supplied by reference TRBV5-1 and TRBJ1-2, is KAGVTQTPRYLIKTRGQQVTLSCSPISGHRSVSWYQQTPGQGLQFLFEYFSETQRNKGNFPGRFSGRQFSNSRSEMNVSTLELGDSALYLCASSLLTGSGYTFGSGTRLTVV.

The V call is TRBV10-3, the J call TRBJ2-2; TRBD2 is a possible D gene (7 bases). The CDR3 runs to 16 residues. Trimming stripped 6 bases from V and 4 bases from J, with 18 bases between. From germline, CDR1 is ENHRY and CDR2 SYGVKD. The CDR3 spells CAISQGRGHATGELFF. CDR3 DNA sequence: TGTGCCATCAGCCAGGGGCGGGGGCACGCCACCGGGGAGCTGTTTTTT.

V is TRBV6-2 or TRBV6-3 and J is TRBJ2-4, with TRBD2 matching over 11 bases. Per the germline V gene, CDR1 is MNHEY and CDR2 is SVGEGT. V trimming: 6 bases; J trimming: 0 bases; junction bases outside the gene matches: 10. CDR3 size: 18 residues. DNA for the CDR3: TGTGCCAGCAGCCATTTAGCGGGAGGGCCCCAAGCCAAAAACATTCAGTACTTC. As protein: CASSHLAGGPQAKNIQYF.

This clone was detected a few times. This chain links TRBV25-1 with TRBJ2-1; 10 bases match TRBD2. The V segment lost 10 bases and the J segment 8 bases; nucleotides outside the gene matches: 11. The CDR3 covers 14 residues. The germline V gene has CDR1 MGHDK and CDR2 SYGVNS. The CDR3 region is CATQDSGRADEQFF. For the CDR3, the DNA is TGTGCCACCCAAGACAGCGGGAGGGCAGATGAGCAGTTCTTC.

This chain connects TRBV15 to TRBJ2-7; 9 nucleotides agree with TRBD1. This CDR3 region has 15 residues. Per germline, CDR1 LNHNV and CDR2 YYDKDF (reference sequence). The J segment lost 5 bases and the V segment lost 0 bases, leaving 5 bases of the junction unmatched. The CDR3 coding sequence is TGTGCCACCAGCAGAGATAGGACAGGGGTAAACGAGCAGTACTTC. This gives the protein CATSRDRTGVNEQYF.

The chain joins TRBV28 to TRBJ2-2, with 7 bases aligning to TRBD2. This CDR3 is built from 18 residues. V lost 5 bases to trimming and J lost 5 bases; unmatched junction nucleotides: 17. Germline V gives CDR1 MDHEN, CDR2 SYDVKM. CDR3 protein: CASSPSRSTSDPTGELFF. DNA of the CDR3: TGTGCCAGCAGTCCGAGCCGCAGTACTAGCGACCCGACCGGGGAGCTGTTTTTT.

The chain combines TRBV27 with TRBJ2-3; 9 bases match TRBD2. V shed 8 bases, J shed 2 bases, and the junction held 14 bases outside the gene matches. The germline V gene encodes CDR1 MNHEY and CDR2 SMNVEV (reference sequence). The CDR3 extends over 17 amino acids. This CDR3 is CASRSLFSGRITDTQYF. The CDR3 DNA reads as TGTGCCAGCCGAAGCCTCTTTAGCGGGAGAATCACAGATACGCAGTATTTT.

This clone was picked up a small number of times. This chain uses TRBV7-8 with TRBJ1-3; no firm D call. Germline V gene sequence: CDR1 SGHVS, CDR2 FQNEAQ. The CDR3 has 16 amino acids. V lost 0 bases and J 3 bases, leaving 12 bases between the germline ends. DNA for the CDR3: TGTGCCAGCAGCTTAGCGCGTTCTAGATTTGGAAACACCATATATTTT. It specifies CASSLARSRFGNTIYF.

The chain carries TRBV24-1 and TRBJ2-1; 16 positions match TRBD2. The CDR3 consists of 16 residues. Germline loops: CDR1 KGHDR, CDR2 SFDVKD. After removal of 3 bases from V and 9 bases from J, the junction contained 4 bases not matched to a gene. The CDR3 DNA follows: TGTGCCACCAGTGATCCGGGACTAGCGGGAGGGGTTGAGCAGTTCTTC. It is translated as CATSDPGLAGGVEQFF.

The chain couples TRBV28 to TRBJ2-7; perhaps TRBD2 as D (5 bases). The ends were cut back, 2 bases at V and 0 bases at J, with 11 bases in the middle. The germline V gene encodes CDR1 MDHEN and CDR2 SYDVKM. This CDR3 has 15 amino acids. The CDR3 bases are TGTGCCAGCAGTTTAGGTGGAGCGGTCTCCTACGAGCAGTACTTC. Protein: CASSLGGAVSYEQYF. The full variable domain, in which reference TRBV28 and TRBJ2-7 provide the parts outside the CDR3, is DVKVTQSSRYLVKRTGEKVFLECVQDMDHENMFWYRQDPGLGLRLIYFSYDVKMKEKGDIPEGYSVSREKKERFSLILESASTNQTSMYLCASSLGGAVSYEQYFGPGTRLTVT.

The chain carries TRBV6-5 and TRBJ1-2, with 8 nucleotides matching TRBD1. Germline lookup yields CDR1 MNHEY and CDR2 SVGAGI. There are 15 residues in the CDR3. The J segment lost 8 bases and the V segment lost 5 bases, leaving 13 bases of the junction unmatched. The CDR3 bases are TGTGCCAGCAGTACCAGGACAGGGTGGTTAGGAGGCTACACCTTC. This gives the protein CASSTRTGWLGGYTF.

The J gene is TRBJ2-7, the V gene TRBV6-1; TRBD2 aligns across 10 bases. The germline V gene encodes CDR1 MNHNS and CDR2 SASEGT. V lost 1 base to trimming and J lost 3 bases; unmatched junction nucleotides: 18. The CDR3 sequence is 20 residues long. The CDR3 is CASSEVWLAGVLPVFYEQYF. Here the CDR3 DNA reads TGTGCCAGCAGTGAAGTGTGGCTAGCGGGAGTACTACCCGTTTTCTACGAGCAGTACTTC.

The V gene is TRBV21-1, the J gene TRBJ2-5; the table's TRBD1 call for D was not verified on the DNA. TRBV21-1 is a listed pseudogene. The CDR3 runs to 16 residues. The CDR3 sequence is CASSKGGTGFGETQYF. The CDR3 DNA follows: TGTGCCAGCAGCAAAGGAGGGACAGGGTTCGGAGAGACCCAGTACTTC.

This chain connects TRBV7-2 to TRBJ2-2, with a possible D match to TRBD1 (5 bases). The CDR3 runs 15 residues. Germline-derived CDR1 and CDR2 are SGHTA and FQGNSA. The V end was cut by 1 base, the J end by 4 bases, with 10 bases between. CDR3 loop: CASSLGQGGTGELFF. CDR3 DNA sequence: TGTGCCAGCAGCTTAGGTCAGGGCGGCACCGGGGAGCTGTTTTTT.

The J gene is TRBJ1-3, the V gene TRBV11-3; D is uncertain. V was trimmed by 8 bases and J by 0 bases, leaving 14 bases between them. Germline lookup yields CDR1 SGHNT and CDR2 YENEEA. The CDR3 runs 15 residues. The chain's CDR3 is CASGWAIGSGNTIYF. The CDR3 DNA sequence: TGTGCCAGCGGGTGGGCTATCGGCTCTGGAAACACCATATATTTT.

The V call is TRBV5-5, the J call TRBJ1-1, with 7 bases fitting TRBD1. CDR3 length: 16 residues. Per germline, CDR1 SGHKS and CDR2 YYEKEE (reference sequence). With 3 bases clipped from V and 0 bases from J, the junction kept 8 bases outside the gene matches. DNA for the CDR3: TGTGCCAGCAGCTCGCTGGCCGGGACAGTGAACACTGAAGCTTTCTTT. It encodes CASSSLAGTVNTEAFF.

The rearrangement links TRBV27 to TRBJ2-7; 9 bases agree with TRBD2. This CDR3 contains 21 residues. Germline CDR1 MNHEY, CDR2 SMNVEV (reference sequence). With V trimmed by 2 bases and J by 4 bases, 24 bases remained unmatched. In DNA, the CDR3 is TGTGCCAGCAGTTTAAGGAGCCCGGTGGCTAGCGGGATAAGATATGGGTACGAGCAGTACTTC. Translating it yields CASSLRSPVASGIRYGYEQYF.

CDR3: CASSSSGRAVNEQFF. The CDR3 nucleotides read TGTGCCAGCAGTTCTAGCGGGAGGGCTGTAAATGAGCAGTTCTTC. The rearrangement links TRBV5-6 to TRBJ2-1, with TRBD2 matching over 12 bases. Germline V gives CDR1 SGHDT, CDR2 YYEEEE. With V trimmed by 5 bases and J by 7 bases, 7 bases remained unmatched. The CDR3 is 15 amino acids. The whole variable domain, remainder taken from reference TRBV5-6 and TRBJ2-1, is DAGVTQSPTHLIKTRGQQVTLRCSPKSGHDTVSWYQQALGQGPQFIFQYYEEEERQRGNFPDRFSGHQFPNYSSELNVNALLLGDSALYLCASSSSGRAVNEQFFGPGTRLTVL.

Concerning this clone: One end of the junction varies from germline; a read error may be responsible. The chain uses TRBV5-1 and TRBJ1-1; D is possibly TRBD1 (6 bases). This CDR3 is 14 amino acids long. Germline-derived CDR1 and CDR2 are SGHRS and YFSETQ. The CDR3 spells CASSLGFRTDEAFF. The CDR3 nucleotides are TGTGCCAGCAGCTTGGGTTTCCGGACAGATGAAGCTTTCTTT.

The V and J genes are TRBV2 and TRBJ1-5, with 10 nucleotides matching TRBD1. J lost 11 bases, V lost 6 bases, and 7 bases had no gene match. Germline values: CDR1 SNHLY, CDR2 FYNNEI. There are 13 residues in the CDR3. This CDR3 is CASRGTGEPTQHF. The CDR3 DNA sequence: TGTGCCAGCAGAGGGACAGGGGAGCCGACCCAGCATTTT.

This clone was counted only a few times. The chain uses TRBV19 and TRBJ2-3; 9 bases are shared with TRBD2. The CDR3 sequence is 17 residues long. Germline values: CDR1 LNHDA, CDR2 SQIVND (reference sequence). V lost 0 bases and J lost 5; bases outside the gene matches: 9. CDR3: CASSIDKLAGSGDTQYF. Written as DNA, the CDR3 is TGTGCCAGTAGTATAGATAAGCTAGCGGGAAGCGGAGATACGCAGTATTTT.

On this clone itself: The same CDR3 can be traced to other DNA sequences in this sample. The chain is built from TRBV7-3 and TRBJ2-3; 10 bases align to TRBD2. The germline CDR1 and CDR2 sequences are SGHTA and FQGTGA. Trimming removed 5 bases from V and 0 bases from J; junction bases left unmatched: 2. The CDR3 has 15 residues. The CDR3: CASSRAGGSTDTQYF. CDR3 bases: TGTGCCAGCAGCCGAGCGGGAGGGAGCACAGATACGCAGTATTTT.

The J gene is TRBJ2-3, the V gene TRBV11-3; D is perhaps TRBD2 (6 bases). Trimming removed 0 bases at V and 2 bases at J, with 12 bases between. The CDR3 totals 16 residues. Germline lookup yields CDR1 SGHNT and CDR2 YENEEA. The CDR3 here is CASSLDMGGLTDTQYF. DNA of the CDR3: TGTGCCAGCAGCTTAGATATGGGAGGCCTCACAGATACGCAGTATTTT. Full variable domain (outside the CDR3, taken from reference TRBV11-3 and TRBJ2-3): EAGVVQSPRYKIIEKKQPVAFWCNPISGHNTLYWYLQNLGQGPELLIRYENEEAVDDSQLPKDRFSAERLKGVDSTLKIQPAELGDSAVYLCASSLDMGGLTDTQYFGPGTRLTVL.

V is TRBV2 and J is TRBJ2-4; the match to TRBD1 covers 11 bases. Germline assignment: CDR1 SNHLY and CDR2 FYNNEI. Trimming cost V 6 bases and J 0 bases; bases outside gene matches: 10. CDR3 length: 18 residues. CDR3 bases: TGTGCCAGCAGCCCCTTGGGACAGGGGGAATTAGCCAAAAACATTCAGTACTTC. Protein: CASSPLGQGELAKNIQYF.

This rearrangement joins TRBV5-6 to TRBJ1-1, with D perhaps TRBD1 (5 bases). Germline values: CDR1 SGHDT, CDR2 YYEEEE. The CDR3 runs to 13 residues. The V end was cut by 5 bases, the J end by 2 bases, with 10 bases between. The CDR3 spells CASSFDSNTEAFF. The CDR3 bases are TGTGCCAGCAGTTTTGACAGCAACACTGAAGCTTTCTTT.

The J gene is TRBJ2-3, the V gene TRBV6-5, with D tentatively TRBD2 (5 bases). Trimming removed 2 bases from V and 7 bases from J, with 13 bases in between. Germline values: CDR1 MNHEY, CDR2 SVGAGI. This CDR3 is 14 amino acids long. The CDR3: CASSYRERTYTQYF. The CDR3 coding sequence is TGTGCCAGCAGTTACAGGGAACGGACTTATACGCAGTATTTT.

This chain joins TRBV7-8 and TRBJ2-6; possible D gene TRBD1, 5 bases. V was pared by 2 bases and J by 0 bases, with 14 bases between. CDR1 and CDR2 from the germline V gene are SGHVS and FQNEAQ. The CDR3 loop spans 18 amino acids. In DNA, the CDR3 is TGTGCCAGCAGCTTACTTGGGGCAGGTCCCTCTGGGGCCAACGTCCTGACTTTC. It encodes CASSLLGAGPSGANVLTF.

The chain uses TRBV2 and TRBJ1-5, with D possibly matching TRBD1 (6 bases). The CDR3 is 12 residues long. With 7 bases removed from V and 3 bases from J, the gap between germline ends came to 7 bases. Germline V lookup: CDR1 SNHLY, CDR2 FYNNEI. The CDR3 DNA reads TGTGCCAGCAACAGGGCCAATCAGCCCCAGCATTTT. Amino acid sequence: CASNRANQPQHF.